This is a list of T cell receptor beta chains from one sample in a study of cytomegalovirus exposure and HLA in healthy donors. The protocol was immunoSEQ multiplex PCR, while the TCRdb copy is restricted to in-frame clones and leaves out a portion. The table has 150,000 to 200,000 clones, about 82% seen once. Input material: PBMCs. Receptors were obtained from a man aged 25-45 years in good health and CMV-seropositive. Each CDR3 is given with its conserved first and last residue. D genes are given only for firm matches. Clone size is given for some rows only: seen once, a few or many times, or a class if the clone is expanded.

clone_size,j_call,d_call,v_call,cdr3_aa,cdr3_nt
-,TRBJ2-7,-,TRBV5-1,CASSFLGGNSYEQYF,TGCGCCAGCAGCTTTCTTGGGGGGAACTCCTACGAGCAGTACTTC
-,TRBJ2-2,-,TRBV6-1,CASSERGLARALTGELFF,TGTGCCAGCAGTGAACGAGGGCTAGCGCGCGCTCTGACCGGGGAGCTGTTTTTT
-,TRBJ2-1,-,TRBV9,CASSEPGYNNEQFF,TGTGCCAGCAGTGAACCGGGTTATAACAATGAGCAGTTCTTC
-,TRBJ1-5,TRBD1,TRBV30,CAWSDRGYQPQHF,TGTGCCTGGAGCGACAGGGGTTATCAGCCCCAGCATTTT
-,TRBJ2-2,TRBD2,TRBV19,CASSGLTSGGPNTGELFF,TGTGCCAGTAGTGGCCTGACTAGCGGGGGGCCTAACACCGGGGAGCTGTTTTTT
-,TRBJ2-5,-,TRBV4-3,CASSLHTGKGETQYF,TGCGCCAGCAGCCTACACACAGGGAAAGGCGAGACCCAGTACTTC
-,TRBJ2-2,-,TRBV6-1,CASSVDPGTGELFF,TGTGCCAGCAGTGTGGACCCGGGGACCGGGGAGCTGTTTTTT
once,TRBJ2-7,TRBD2,TRBV4-1,CASSQEGLAGVYEQYF,TGCGCCAGCAGCCAAGAGGGACTAGCGGGGGTCTACGAGCAGTACTTC
-,TRBJ1-5,TRBD1,TRBV15,CATIAIPEAGTGVPQPQHF,TGTGCCACCATAGCAATCCCCGAGGCCGGGACAGGGGTTCCTCAGCCCCAGCATTTT
-,TRBJ2-7,TRBD2,TRBV5-1,CASSLLAGDYEQYF,TGCGCCAGCAGCTTACTAGCGGGGGACTACGAGCAGTACTTC
once,TRBJ1-2,TRBD1,TRBV25-1,CASSDIGNRGFRGYTF,TGTGCCAGCAGTGATATAGGTAACAGGGGTTTCCGTGGCTACACCTTC
-,TRBJ2-2,-,TRBV4-3,CASSRAGPNTGELFF,TGCGCCAGCAGCCGCGCAGGGCCGAACACCGGGGAGCTGTTTTTT
few,TRBJ1-5,TRBD1,TRBV19,CASSLNRGRDQPQHF,TGTGCCAGTAGCCTAAACAGGGGCAGGGATCAGCCCCAGCATTTT
once,TRBJ1-1,TRBD1,TRBV2,CASSEQGATEAFF,TGTGCCAGCAGTGAGCAGGGGGCCACTGAAGCTTTCTTT
-,TRBJ1-2,-,TRBV6-5,CASSYGEGLGGYTF,TGTGCCAGCAGTTACGGGGAGGGCCTTGGGGGCTACACCTTC
-,TRBJ1-2,-,TRBV9,CASSDWENGYTF,TGTGCCAGCAGCGATTGGGAGAATGGCTACACCTTC
-,TRBJ2-7,-,TRBV6-5,CASSYSQRTYEQYF,TGTGCCAGCAGTTACTCGCAGAGGACTTACGAGCAGTACTTC
-,TRBJ2-2,TRBD2,TRBV10-1,CASSDPGGANTGELFF,TGCGCCAGCAGTGATCCCGGGGGGGCGAACACCGGGGAGCTGTTTTTT
-,TRBJ1-2,-,TRBV7-9,CASEWGGTYGYTF,TGTGCCAGCGAGTGGGGGGGAACCTATGGCTACACCTTC
few,TRBJ2-4,TRBD2,TRBV7-9,CASSTTSGVSKNIQYF,TGTGCCAGCAGCACAACTAGCGGGGTTAGCAAAAACATTCAGTACTTC
-,TRBJ1-1,-,TRBV27,CASSSQRGRGEAFF,TGTGCCAGCAGTTCCCAAAGGGGTAGGGGTGAAGCTTTCTTT
-,TRBJ2-2,TRBD2,TRBV7-8,CASSLRGSGGAGVTGELFF,TGTGCCAGCAGCCTCCGCGGTAGCGGGGGGGCCGGCGTCACCGGGGAGCTGTTTTTT
few,TRBJ2-7,-,TRBV6-1,CASSEMVGSYEQYF,TGTGCCAGCAGTGAAATGGTCGGGTCCTACGAGCAGTACTTC
-,TRBJ2-7,-,TRBV6-6,CASSGPGGYYEQYF,TGTGCCAGCAGTGGCCCAGGGGGGTATTACGAGCAGTACTTC
-,TRBJ2-7,TRBD1,TRBV5-1,CASSDRGSSYEQYF,TGCGCCAGCAGCGACAGGGGGAGCTCCTACGAGCAGTACTTC
-,TRBJ1-3,-,TRBV5-4,CASSLPGATGNTIYF,TGTGCCAGCAGCCTACCAGGGGCTACTGGAAACACCATATATTTT
-,TRBJ2-5,TRBD1,TRBV5-6,CASSLRQGEETQYF,TGTGCCAGCAGCCTACGACAGGGGGAAGAGACCCAGTACTTC
-,TRBJ1-4,TRBD1,TRBV2,CASSEAPGGQEREKLFF,TGTGCCAGCAGTGAAGCGCCGGGGGGACAGGAGAGAGAAAAACTGTTTTTT
-,TRBJ1-6,TRBD1,TRBV7-2,CASLTGGLNSPLHF,TGTGCCAGCTTGACAGGGGGTCTTAATTCACCCCTCCACTTT
-,TRBJ2-5,TRBD1,TRBV11-2,CASSDRGVETQYF,TGTGCCAGCAGCGACAGGGGTGTAGAGACCCAGTACTTC
once,TRBJ2-7,TRBD1,TRBV7-6,CASSFRLDRVEGYEQYF,TGTGCCAGCAGCTTTAGACTGGACAGGGTAGAGGGCTACGAGCAGTACTTC
-,TRBJ2-7,TRBD2,TRBV7-8,CASSLEAGSGIYEQYF,TGTGCCAGCAGCTTAGAAGCGGGGTCCGGGATCTACGAGCAGTACTTC
-,TRBJ2-7,-,TRBV4-1,CASSQESGWSGEQYF,TGCGCCAGCAGCCAAGAATCCGGGTGGTCTGGGGAGCAGTACTTC
-,TRBJ2-7,TRBD1,TRBV5-4,CASSLQGVREQYF,TGTGCCAGCAGCTTGCAGGGGGTGCGAGAGCAGTACTTC
-,TRBJ2-1,TRBD2,TRBV5-1,CASNQRLAANEQFF,TGCGCCAGCAACCAACGGCTAGCGGCGAATGAGCAGTTCTTC
-,TRBJ2-1,TRBD2,TRBV10-1,CASSDPTSGGRNEQFF,TGCGCCAGCAGTGACCCTACTAGCGGGGGGCGTAATGAGCAGTTCTTC
once,TRBJ1-2,-,TRBV27,CASSPLWGGDGYTF,TGTGCCAGCAGTCCTTTGTGGGGGGGGGATGGCTACACCTTC
once,TRBJ2-7,TRBD1,TRBV5-1,CASSLGDRDKNEQYF,TGCGCCAGCAGCTTGGGGGACAGGGATAAAAACGAGCAGTACTTC
-,TRBJ1-5,TRBD1,TRBV6-6,CASSYSGQGRQPQHF,TGTGCCAGCAGTTACTCGGGACAGGGCCGTCAGCCCCAGCATTTT
-,TRBJ2-5,TRBD2,TRBV4-3,CASSQVGSGEETQYF,TGCGCCAGCAGCCAAGTCGGAAGCGGGGAAGAGACCCAGTACTTC
-,TRBJ1-2,-,TRBV11-2,CASSLEGALGVDGYTF,TGTGCCAGCAGCTTAGAGGGGGCGCTCGGTGTAGATGGCTACACCTTC
-,TRBJ1-1,-,TRBV4-3,CASSLAAGTEAFF,TGCGCCAGCAGCCTCGCCGCAGGGACTGAAGCTTTCTTT
once,TRBJ2-1,TRBD2,TRBV29-1,CSVEASRLIAGGFNEQFF,TGCAGCGTTGAAGCCTCTCGACTAATAGCGGGGGGGTTCAATGAGCAGTTCTTC
-,TRBJ2-7,TRBD2,TRBV27,CASSLRSGTRLREQYF,TGTGCCAGCAGTTTACGAAGCGGGACTAGATTACGCGAGCAGTACTTC
-,TRBJ2-3,TRBD1,TRBV29-1,CSVRDRAGTDTQYF,TGCAGCGTTCGAGACAGGGCTGGCACAGATACGCAGTATTTT
-,TRBJ1-1,-,TRBV19,CASSQVGTPLMRAFF,TGTGCCAGTAGCCAGGTTGGAACCCCCTTGATGCGAGCTTTCTTT
-,TRBJ1-4,-,TRBV6-5,CASKGAPNEKLFF,TGTGCCAGCAAAGGGGCGCCGAATGAAAAACTGTTTTTT
-,TRBJ2-7,-,TRBV5-1,CASSLGPIGISYEQYF,TGCGCCAGCAGCTTGGGACCTATCGGGATTTCCTACGAGCAGTACTTC
-,TRBJ2-7,-,TRBV4-3,CASSQGFNSEQYF,TGCGCCAGCAGCCAAGGGTTCAACAGCGAGCAGTACTTC
few,TRBJ2-7,TRBD2,TRBV7-9,CASSPGTSGGVPYEQYF,TGTGCCAGCAGCCCAGGGACTAGCGGGGGGGTTCCCTACGAGCAGTACTTC
-,TRBJ2-3,-,TRBV4-1,CASSQGTRVGDTQYF,TGCGCCAGCAGCCAAGGAACACGGGTGGGAGATACGCAGTATTTT
-,TRBJ2-1,TRBD1,TRBV29-1,CSVVGTGYSYNEQFF,TGCAGCGTTGTCGGGACAGGATATTCCTACAATGAGCAGTTCTTC
once,TRBJ1-5,TRBD1,TRBV11-2,CASSLGGGQGQPQHF,TGTGCCAGCAGCTTAGGGGGCGGACAGGGGCAGCCCCAGCATTTT
-,TRBJ2-1,TRBD1,TRBV18,CASSQGQGAFEQFF,TGTGCCAGCTCACAAGGACAGGGGGCTTTTGAGCAGTTCTTC
-,TRBJ1-5,-,TRBV4-3,CASSQDLLRSAQPQHF,TGCGCCAGCAGCCAAGACCTTCTCAGGTCCGCTCAGCCCCAGCATTTT